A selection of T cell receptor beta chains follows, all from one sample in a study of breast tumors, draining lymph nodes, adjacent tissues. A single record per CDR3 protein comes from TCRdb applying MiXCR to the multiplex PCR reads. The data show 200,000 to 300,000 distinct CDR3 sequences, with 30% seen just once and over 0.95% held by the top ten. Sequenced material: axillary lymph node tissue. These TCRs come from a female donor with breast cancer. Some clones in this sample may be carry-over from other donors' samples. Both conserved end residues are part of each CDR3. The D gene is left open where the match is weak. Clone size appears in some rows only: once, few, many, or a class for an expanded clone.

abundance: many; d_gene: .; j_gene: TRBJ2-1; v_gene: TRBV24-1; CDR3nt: TGTGCCACCAGTGATTTGGGGTCGTATGGTGAGCAGTTCTTC; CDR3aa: CATSDLGSYGEQFF
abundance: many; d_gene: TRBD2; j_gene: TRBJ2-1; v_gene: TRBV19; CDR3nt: TGTGCCAGTAGTAAGCCGGGACTAGCGGGGTTTGAGCAGTTCTTC; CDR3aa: CASSKPGLAGFEQFF
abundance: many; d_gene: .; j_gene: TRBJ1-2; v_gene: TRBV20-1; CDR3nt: TGCAGTGCTAGAGATGATCTGGGCTACACCTTC; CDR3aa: CSARDDLGYTF
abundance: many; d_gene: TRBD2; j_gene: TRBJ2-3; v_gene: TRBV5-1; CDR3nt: TGCGCCAGCAGCGCTGGGACTAGCGAAGACACAGATACGCAGTATTTT; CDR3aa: CASSAGTSEDTDTQYF
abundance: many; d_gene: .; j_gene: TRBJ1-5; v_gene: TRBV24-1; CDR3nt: TGTGCCACCAACGGGAATGATGGCAATCAGCCCCAGCATTTT; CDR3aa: CATNGNDGNQPQHF
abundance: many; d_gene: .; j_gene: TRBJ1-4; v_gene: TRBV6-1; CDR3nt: TGTGCCAGCAACGAAGCACGTCTTGAAAAACTGTTTTTT; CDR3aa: CASNEARLEKLFF
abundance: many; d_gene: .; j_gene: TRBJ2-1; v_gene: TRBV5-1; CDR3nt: TGCGCCAGCAGCTCGGGCAGGGGGGTCTACAATGAGCAGTTCTTC; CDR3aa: CASSSGRGVYNEQFF
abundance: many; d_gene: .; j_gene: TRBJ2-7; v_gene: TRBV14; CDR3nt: TGTGCCAGCAGCCTTGTTAAAGTCCCTGACGAGCAGTACTTC; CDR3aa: CASSLVKVPDEQYF
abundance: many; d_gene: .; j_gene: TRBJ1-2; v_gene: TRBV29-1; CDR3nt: TGCAGCGTTGAACAGGGTAACTATGGCTACACCTTC; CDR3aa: CSVEQGNYGYTF
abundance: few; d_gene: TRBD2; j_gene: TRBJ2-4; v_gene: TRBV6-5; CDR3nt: TGTGCCAGCAGCATAGACCCGGGAGGCAAAAACATTCAGTACTTC; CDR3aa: CASSIDPGGKNIQYF
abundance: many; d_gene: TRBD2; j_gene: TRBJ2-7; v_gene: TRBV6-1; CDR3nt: TGTGCCAGCAGTGAACTAGCGGGAGGGTCCCACGAGCAGTACTTC; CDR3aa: CASSELAGGSHEQYF
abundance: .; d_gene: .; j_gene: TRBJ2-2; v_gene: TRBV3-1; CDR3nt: TGTGCCAGCAGCCAAAAAGGGGGGGGTGACACCGGGGAGCTGTTTTTT; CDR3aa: CASSQKGGGDTGELFF